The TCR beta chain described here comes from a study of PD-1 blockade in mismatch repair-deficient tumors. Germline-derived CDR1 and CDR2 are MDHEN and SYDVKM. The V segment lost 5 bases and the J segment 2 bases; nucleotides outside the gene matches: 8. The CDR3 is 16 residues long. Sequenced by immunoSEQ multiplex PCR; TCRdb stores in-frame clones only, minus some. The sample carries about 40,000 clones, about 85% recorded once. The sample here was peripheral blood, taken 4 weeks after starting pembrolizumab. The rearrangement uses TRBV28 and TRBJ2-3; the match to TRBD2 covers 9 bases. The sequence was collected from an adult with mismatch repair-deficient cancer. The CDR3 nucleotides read TGTGCCAGCAGTGCAATGACTAGCGGTTTCACAGATACGCAGTATTTT. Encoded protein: CASSAMTSGFTDTQYF.